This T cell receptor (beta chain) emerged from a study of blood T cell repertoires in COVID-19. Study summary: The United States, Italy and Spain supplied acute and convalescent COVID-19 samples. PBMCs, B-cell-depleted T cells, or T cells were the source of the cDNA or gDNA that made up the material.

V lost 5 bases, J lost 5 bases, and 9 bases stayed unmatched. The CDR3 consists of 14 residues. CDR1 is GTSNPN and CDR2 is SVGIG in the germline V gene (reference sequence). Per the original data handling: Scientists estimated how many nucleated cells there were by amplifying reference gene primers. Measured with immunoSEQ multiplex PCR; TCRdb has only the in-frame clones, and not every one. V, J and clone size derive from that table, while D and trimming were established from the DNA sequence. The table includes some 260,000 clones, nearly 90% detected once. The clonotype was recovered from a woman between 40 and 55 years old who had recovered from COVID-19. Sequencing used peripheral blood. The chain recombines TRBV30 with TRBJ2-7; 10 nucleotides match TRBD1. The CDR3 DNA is TGTGCCTGGGTTACCGGGACAGGGGTACACGAGCAGTACTTC. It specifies CAWVTGTGVHEQYF.